The rows below give T cell receptor beta chains drawn from one sample of a study of cytomegalovirus exposure and HLA in healthy donors. The repertoire was sequenced with immunoSEQ multiplex PCR; TCRdb's copy has only in-frame clones and lacks some. In the table there are approximately 110,000 clones, 60% to 80% of which are singletons. The sample taken for sequencing was PBMCs. The source of these receptors is a woman in her thirties in good health and CMV-seropositive. The CDR3 runs from the conserved cysteine through the conserved F or W. D genes are given only for firm matches. Part of the rows lack a size; the others show once, few, many or a class for expanded clones.

TRBD1	TRBJ1-2	TRBV5-1	NA	CASSPGTGLNYGYTF	TGCGCCAGCAGCCCGGGGACAGGGTTGAACTATGGCTACACCTTC
TRBD1	TRBJ1-2	TRBV28	few	CASSTGGGGYTF	TGTGCCAGCAGTACAGGGGGCGGTGGCTACACCTTC
TRBD2	TRBJ2-7	TRBV19	NA	CASRHLAGGSKAYEQYF	TGTGCCAGTAGGCATCTAGCGGGGGGTTCAAAGGCCTACGAGCAGTACTTC
NA	TRBJ1-1	TRBV5-1	once	CASSPANGMNTEAFF	TGCGCCAGCAGCCCCGCCAACGGGATGAACACTGAAGCTTTCTTT
TRBD2	TRBJ2-2	TRBV7-7	NA	CASSPTPSGGNTGELFF	TGTGCTAGCAGCCCGACCCCCAGCGGGGGGAACACCGGGGAGCTGTTTTTT
TRBD2	TRBJ2-3	TRBV30	NA	CAWSMGLAGGPDTQYF	TGTGCCTGGAGTATGGGACTAGCGGGGGGGCCAGATACGCAGTATTTT
NA	TRBJ1-5	TRBV6-5	NA	CASRPQGDQPQHF	TGTGCCAGCAGGCCACAGGGAGATCAGCCCCAGCATTTT
NA	TRBJ1-5	TRBV6-5	NA	CASRPGTTEPQHF	TGTGCCAGCAGACCAGGGACTACGGAACCCCAGCATTTT
TRBD2	TRBJ2-1	TRBV4-1	NA	CASSQVAGSPDNEQFF	TGCGCCAGCAGCCAGGTAGCGGGAAGCCCAGACAATGAGCAGTTCTTC
TRBD1	TRBJ2-7	TRBV6-1	NA	CATGQGILYEQYF	TGTGCCACGGGACAGGGGATCCTCTACGAGCAGTACTTC
TRBD1	TRBJ2-7	TRBV10-3	NA	CAITRDRGGNEQYF	TGTGCCATCACCCGAGACAGGGGGGGGAACGAGCAGTACTTC
NA	TRBJ1-2	TRBV5-1	NA	CASSPSGVGNYGYTF	TGCGCCAGCAGTCCTTCCGGGGTGGGTAACTATGGCTACACCTTC
NA	TRBJ1-1	TRBV7-2	NA	CASSLVGQGFTEAFF	TGTGCCAGCAGCTTAGTTGGGCAGGGGTTCACTGAAGCTTTCTTT
NA	TRBJ1-2	TRBV27	few	CASSLFRAGNYGYTF	TGTGCCAGCAGTTTATTCCGGGCGGGTAACTATGGCTACACCTTC
TRBD1	TRBJ1-4	TRBV19	NA	CASSSTGTGNEKLFF	TGTGCCAGTAGTAGTACCGGGACAGGGAATGAAAAACTGTTTTTT
NA	TRBJ2-7	TRBV7-6	few	CASSSSGYEQYF	TGTGCCAGCAGCTCCAGCGGGTACGAGCAGTACTTC
TRBD2	TRBJ2-5	TRBV5-1	NA	CASSSGLAGGKETQYF	TGCGCCAGCAGCTCGGGACTAGCGGGGGGGAAAGAGACCCAGTACTTC
TRBD2	TRBJ2-3	TRBV6-1	NA	CASGVSGGSTDTQYF	TGTGCCAGCGGAGTTAGCGGGGGAAGCACAGATACGCAGTATTTT
TRBD1	TRBJ1-5	TRBV5-8	NA	CASSLNRGLWGQPQHF	TGTGCCAGCAGCCTGAACAGGGGGCTTTGGGGTCAGCCCCAGCATTTT
NA	TRBJ1-2	TRBV12-5	few	CASGLAGAGGYTF	TGTGCTAGTGGTTTGGCGGGAGCGGGTGGCTACACCTTC
NA	TRBJ1-1	TRBV10-1	few	CASSQGRNTEAFF	TGCGCCAGCAGCCAGGGGAGAAACACTGAAGCTTTCTTT
TRBD2	TRBJ2-7	TRBV4-2	NA	CASSQERVLAGVDEQYF	TGTGCCAGCAGCCAAGAAAGGGTCCTAGCGGGCGTGGACGAGCAGTACTTC
NA	TRBJ2-4	TRBV5-6	NA	CASSLGPGGNIQYF	TGTGCCAGCAGCTTGGGTCCAGGAGGAAACATTCAGTACTTC
TRBD1	TRBJ2-7	TRBV19	NA	CASSISSGGREQYF	TGTGCCAGTAGTATCTCCTCAGGGGGAAGGGAGCAGTACTTC
NA	TRBJ2-4	TRBV19	few	CASSILRKNIQYF	TGTGCCAGTAGTATTCTACGAAAAAACATTCAGTACTTC
NA	TRBJ1-2	TRBV2	NA	CASAPSLLESGYTF	TGTGCCAGCGCGCCCTCCCTCCTTGAGTCAGGCTACACCTTC